This entry lists 26 T cell receptor beta chains sequenced from one sample in a study of blood T cell repertoires in COVID-19. TCRdb's copy holds only in-frame clones and misses some; the assay was immunoSEQ multiplex PCR. The data hold 150,000 to 200,000 clones, with around 90% observed a single time. Sequences were obtained from peripheral blood. These receptors originate from a man in his forties or fifties with acute or convalescent COVID-19.

J is TRBJ2-4 and V is TRBV27; D remains ambiguous. CDR3 length equals 13 residues. Trimming removed 2 bases at V and 3 bases at J, with 5 bases between. CDR1 and CDR2 from the germline V gene are MNHEY and SMNVEV (reference sequence). CDR3 DNA: TGTGCCAGCAGTTTAGGGCGCAAAAACATTCAGTACTTC. Its translation: CASSLGRKNIQYF.

The chain is built from TRBV18 and TRBJ1-6, with TRBD1 identical over 7 bases. Losses at the gene ends were 3 bases for V and 0 bases for J; bases not matched to a gene: 5. The germline V gene has CDR1 KGHSH and CDR2 LQKENI. CDR3 length: 17 amino acids. The DNA for the CDR3 is TGTGCCAGCTCACCGGTGACAGGGAGCTCCTATAATTCACCCCTCCACTTT. Translating it yields CASSPVTGSSYNSPLHF.

This clone was counted between two and nine times. The chain combines TRBV5-1 with TRBJ2-2; TRBD1 might be the D (6 bases). From germline, CDR1 is SGHRS and CDR2 YFSETQ. V was cut by 4 bases and J by 2 bases, with 15 bases left in between. CDR3 length equals 16 residues. Written as DNA, the CDR3 is TGCGCCAGCAGCGCACCTGCCGGGACAAACACCGGGGAGCTGTTTTTT. This encodes CASSAPAGTNTGELFF.

The DNA of the CDR3 is TGCGCCAGCAGCCAAGATCGCGGGAGGGAAGCTTTCTTT. Its translation is CASSQDRGREAFF. The chain uses TRBV4-3 and TRBJ1-1, with no clear D. The germline gives CDR1 LGHNA, CDR2 YSLEER. This CDR3 is 13 amino acids long. V was clipped by 0 bases and J by 8 bases, with 10 bases between them.

J is TRBJ2-2 and V is TRBV4-1; D unclear. The germline V and J ends were trimmed by 0 bases and 0 bases, with 14 bases remaining between them. This CDR3 contains 18 residues. In germline, CDR1 is MGHRA, CDR2 YSYEKL. CDR3 DNA sequence: TGCGCCAGCAGCCAAGATCCGCGGATCTTATCGAACACCGGGGAGCTGTTTTTT. Its protein is CASSQDPRILSNTGELFF.

The chain joins TRBV5-4 to TRBJ2-5, with 14 positions matching TRBD2. The J segment lost 2 bases and the V segment lost 5 bases, leaving 8 bases of the junction unmatched. This CDR3 is 17 amino acids long. The V gene's germline CDR1 is SGHNT and CDR2 YYREEE (reference sequence). CDR3 in DNA: TGTGCCAGCAGGGGAGGGACTAGCGGGAGAGTTCAAGAGACCCAGTACTTC. It specifies CASRGGTSGRVQETQYF.

The chain links TRBV2 to TRBJ2-7; 9 bases match TRBD1. CDR1 is SNHLY, CDR2 FYNNEI, per germline. The V gene end was trimmed by 6 bases and the J gene end by 1 base; junction bases not matched to a gene: 7. The CDR3 is made up of 15 amino acids. The CDR3 spells CASRPGTGHSYEQYF. The CDR3 DNA reads as TGTGCCAGCAGGCCCGGGACAGGGCATTCCTACGAGCAGTACTTC.

This chain links TRBV30 with TRBJ2-1; possibly TRBD2 for D (6 bases). Germline V gives CDR1 GTSNPN, CDR2 SVGIG (reference sequence). Trimming cost V 0 bases and J 2 bases, with 8 bases left between them. This CDR3 is built from 14 residues. The DNA for the CDR3 is TGTGCCTGGAGTGTGTGGGGGGCCTACAATGAGCAGTTCTTC. The encoded protein is CAWSVWGAYNEQFF.

The chain uses TRBV10-3 and TRBJ1-2; D is unresolved. Germline CDR1 is ENHRY and CDR2 is SYGVKD. This CDR3 comprises 14 residues. V gave up 3 bases and J gave up 2 bases, with 10 bases separating them. Here the CDR3 reads CAISEAGENYGYTF. The CDR3 nucleotides are TGTGCCATCAGTGAAGCGGGAGAGAACTATGGCTACACCTTC.

This clone has a single count. The rearrangement joins TRBV5-1 to TRBJ1-5; 8 bases align to TRBD1. V was clipped by 2 bases and J by 4 bases; unmatched bases: 2. Germline V gene sequence: CDR1 SGHRS, CDR2 YFSETQ. This CDR3 region has 14 residues. The CDR3 loop is CASSLQGGNQPQHF. The DNA for the CDR3 is TGCGCCAGCAGCTTACAGGGGGGTAATCAGCCCCAGCATTTT.

This clone was observed at least ten times. V gene TRBV5-5 combines with J gene TRBJ2-1; D remains unclear. The CDR3 is 15 amino acids. Germline values: CDR1 SGHKS, CDR2 YYEKEE (reference sequence). Trimming pared 0 bases from V and 0 bases from J, leaving 7 bases between. CDR3 nucleotide sequence: TGTGCCAGCAGCTTGGTATACAGCTCCTACAATGAGCAGTTCTTC. This sequence encodes CASSLVYSSYNEQFF. Based on the CDR3 plus reference TRBV5-5 and TRBJ2-1, the full variable domain is DAGVTQSPTHLIKTRGQQVTLRCSPISGHKSVSWYQQVLGQGPQFIFQYYEKEERGRGNFPDRFSARQFPNYSSELNVNALLLGDSALYLCASSLVYSSYNEQFFGPGTRLTVL.

The chain links TRBV19 to TRBJ1-4, with TRBD1 matching 10 bases. CDR3 length: 14 residues. V lost 10 bases and J lost 6; bases outside the gene matches: 8. CDR1 LNHDA and CDR2 SQIVND come from the germline V gene (reference sequence). The CDR3 nucleotides read TGTGCCACCAATTCCGGGACAGGGGATGAAAAACTGTTTTTT. Translation gives CATNSGTGDEKLFF.

The rearrangement uses TRBV15 and TRBJ1-2; 9 bases line up with TRBD1. Germline CDR1 reads LNHNV; CDR2 reads YYDKDF (reference sequence). This CDR3 comprises 15 residues. J was trimmed by 6 bases and V by 0 bases; bases with no gene match: 5. For the CDR3, the DNA is TGTGCCACCAGCAGAGAGGGGACAGGGCGAAATGGCTACACCTTC. Translating gives CATSREGTGRNGYTF.

This sequence joins TRBV5-4 and TRBJ2-2, with 12 bases lining up with TRBD2. Germline V gene lookup returns CDR1 SGHNT and CDR2 YYREEE (reference sequence). The CDR3 spans 17 residues. V was pared by 0 bases and J by 7 bases, with 7 bases of the junction left unmatched. CDR3 region: CASSLAGLAGIDGELFF. The CDR3 DNA is TGTGCCAGCAGCTTGGCAGGACTAGCGGGAATAGACGGGGAGCTGTTTTTT.

The V gene is TRBV19, the J gene TRBJ2-3; D gene unclear. The V gene lost 5 bases and the J gene lost 4 bases, with 13 bases spanning the gap. Germline-derived CDR1 and CDR2 are LNHDA and SQIVND (reference sequence). The CDR3 contains 14 residues. CDR3 in amino acids: CASSWAQSADTQYF. The CDR3 DNA is TGTGCCAGTAGTTGGGCCCAATCGGCAGATACGCAGTATTTT.

This chain connects TRBV5-6 to TRBJ2-5; 8 nucleotides match TRBD1. V gave up 0 bases and J gave up 9 bases; unmatched junction bases: 7. The germline gives CDR1 SGHDT, CDR2 YYEEEE. The CDR3 contains 14 residues. The CDR3 is CASSLVWTGQAQYF. The CDR3, as DNA: TGTGCCAGCAGCTTGGTCTGGACAGGGCAGGCCCAGTACTTC.

This clone has only a few counts. The chain carries TRBV28 and TRBJ1-1, with D unclear. Deletions cut 5 bases from V and 0 bases from J, with 4 bases between. Looked up from germline, CDR1 is MDHEN and CDR2 is SYDVKM. The CDR3 is made up of 12 amino acids. The DNA for the CDR3 is TGTGCCAGCAGTCTAGTGAACACTGAAGCTTTCTTT. Amino acid sequence: CASSLVNTEAFF. The full variable domain, completed using reference TRBV28 and TRBJ1-1, is DVKVTQSSRYLVKRTGEKVFLECVQDMDHENMFWYRQDPGLGLRLIYFSYDVKMKEKGDIPEGYSVSREKKERFSLILESASTNQTSMYLCASSLVNTEAFFGQGTRLTVV.

The V gene is TRBV3-1 (or the pseudogene TRBV3-2), the J gene TRBJ2-1; 8 nucleotides line up with TRBD2. The V and J ends lost 1 base and 4 bases, in that order; junction bases with no gene match: 3. The CDR3 has 15 residues. Germline CDR1 is LGHDT and CDR2 is YNNKEL (reference sequence). CDR3 sequence (DNA): TGTGCCAGCAGCCAAGTAGCGGGGTTTTACAATGAGCAGTTCTTC. This sequence encodes CASSQVAGFYNEQFF.

This clone appeared a single time. J is TRBJ2-1 and V is TRBV5-1, with D tentatively TRBD1 (6 bases). CDR1 and CDR2 from the germline V gene are SGHRS and YFSETQ. The CDR3 loop spans 13 amino acids. V dropped 4 bases and J dropped 5 bases, with 10 bases sitting between them. The chain's CDR3 is CASSGDNDNEQFF. For the CDR3, the DNA is TGCGCCAGCAGCGGGGACAACGACAATGAGCAGTTCTTC.

The chain uses TRBV14 and TRBJ1-6; 7 positions agree with TRBD1. This CDR3 region has 14 residues. V shed 4 bases, J shed 5 bases, and the junction held 2 bases outside the gene matches. The germline V gene encodes CDR1 SGHDN and CDR2 FVKESK. CDR3 residues: CASSRGTDNSPLHF. The CDR3 coding sequence is TGTGCCAGCAGCCGAGGGACAGATAATTCACCCCTCCACTTT.

The chain couples TRBV5-1 to TRBJ2-2, with D perhaps TRBD1 (6 bases). CDR1 is SGHRS and CDR2 is YFSETQ in the germline V gene. The CDR3 spans 14 residues. V shed 5 bases and J shed 4 bases, with 12 bases lying between them. This CDR3 is CASSQGQITGELFF. In nucleotides, the CDR3 is TGCGCCAGCAGTCAGGGGCAGATCACCGGGGAGCTGTTTTTT.

The chain recombines TRBV28 with TRBJ1-4, with D hard to call. The length of the CDR3 is 15 residues. V was trimmed by 1 base and J by 2 bases, leaving 8 bases between them. Germline CDR1 MDHEN, CDR2 SYDVKM. In DNA form, the CDR3 reads TGTGCCAGCAGTTTATTGCGGGCTACTAATGAAAAACTGTTTTTT. Translation gives CASSLLRATNEKLFF.

In this sample, this clone turned up once. This sequence joins TRBV28 and TRBJ2-3; 9 nucleotides agree with TRBD2. This CDR3 is built from 15 residues. Germline V gives CDR1 MDHEN, CDR2 SYDVKM. Trimming at V came to 6 bases and at J to 1 base, leaving 5 bases not matched to a gene. This CDR3 is CASSPRLAGTDTQYF. The CDR3, as DNA: TGTGCCAGCAGCCCCAGACTAGCGGGCACAGATACGCAGTATTTT.

The rearrangement joins TRBV10-2 to TRBJ1-1; 9 bases agree with TRBD1. CDR3 length: 14 residues. J gave up 6 bases and V 4 bases, and 6 bases lay outside the gene matches. CDR1 and CDR2 (germline): WSHSY, SAAADI. CDR3 sequence reads: CASSVMGQGAEAFF. CDR3 DNA: TGCGCCAGCAGTGTTATGGGACAGGGAGCTGAAGCTTTCTTT.

This chain joins TRBV7-9 and TRBJ2-7, with D maybe TRBD1 (5 bases). Germline CDR1 and CDR2: SEHNR and FQNEAQ (reference sequence). This CDR3 has 14 residues. V gave up 1 base and J gave up 6 bases, with 13 bases separating them. DNA of the CDR3: TGTGCCAGCAGCTTAGGGACATTGTCCGTCGAGCAGTACTTC. Its translation is CASSLGTLSVEQYF.

The CDR3 region is CASSQDMRTPVSRSPLHF. The CDR3, as DNA: TGTGCCAGCAGCCAAGATATGAGGACACCTGTTTCGAGGTCACCCCTCCACTTT. The V gene is TRBV14, the J gene TRBJ1-6; D possibly corresponds to TRBD1 (5 bases). CDR3 size: 18 residues. CDR1 and CDR2 (germline): SGHDN, FVKESK. The V gene lost 0 bases and the J gene lost 10 bases, with 22 bases spanning the gap.